This T cell receptor beta chain was captured in a study of glioma-infiltrating T cells after dendritic cell vaccination. Germline CDR1 KGHSH, CDR2 LQKENI. The CDR3 length is 16 residues. Trimming left V 0 bases short and J 0 bases short, with 12 bases between. Specified time point: after dendritic cell vaccination, including at tumor progression/relapse. The assay was immunoSEQ multiplex PCR, and TCRdb's table has in-frame clones only and misses some. Of about 76,000 clones in the sample, roughly 87% were seen once. V usage is TRBV18 and J usage is TRBJ2-7, with D perhaps matching TRBD2 (6 bases). The material was blood, obtained after dendritic cell vaccination. This TCR derives from a human donor with glioblastoma. The CDR3 loop is CASSPPRAGFSYEQYF. The CDR3 DNA is TGTGCCAGCTCACCACCTCGTGCGGGGTTCTCCTACGAGCAGTACTTC.